The entry below gives a single TCR beta chain sequence along with its context. Using immunoSEQ multiplex PCR, the repertoire was profiled, and TCRdb retains in-frame clones only, with some absent. Found here are roughly 60,000 clones, 75% to 90% of them singletons; the top ten hold around 0.57%. The CDR3 sequence is 16 residues long. V was pared by 4 bases and J by 0 bases, with 15 bases between. Germline loops: CDR1 MGHRA, CDR2 YSYEKL. These data belong to a study of T cell changes during pregnancy in multiple sclerosis. The chain combines TRBV4-1 with TRBJ2-5; a weak D match, TRBD2 (5 bases). Specimen: CD4+ T cells from peripheral blood mononuclear cells, collected in the first trimester of pregnancy. This receptor was obtained from a female donor with multiple sclerosis, enrolled in a pregnancy study. In DNA, the CDR3 is TGCGCCAGCAGCCCTGGACTCGATCGGTACCAAGAGACCCAGTACTTC. Amino acid sequence: CASSPGLDRYQETQYF.